What follows are 24 T cell receptor beta chains derived from one specimen sequenced in a study of blood T cell repertoires in COVID-19 (dated by TCRdb to the early 2020s). The method behind the library was the immunoSEQ multiplex PCR assay. TCRdb limited this immuneACCESS table to in-frame rearrangements with V and J called. A share of clones is missing; checked studies link under half to unresolved V genes, and the rest is unexplained. This sample lists 160,000 or so clones; 70% to 90% were detected once. Approximately 2.4% of the sample belongs to the ten largest clones. Sequenced material: peripheral blood. The receptor set was obtained from a woman aged 65 to 85 with acute or convalescent COVID-19.

The chain joins TRBV2 to TRBJ1-1; no clear D. Germline assignment: CDR1 SNHLY and CDR2 FYNNEI. There are 15 residues in the CDR3. The V gene lost 2 bases and the J gene lost 1 base, with 11 bases spanning the gap. CDR3 amino acids: CASSERQATNTEAFF. The CDR3 DNA sequence: TGTGCCAGCAGTGAACGTCAGGCGACGAACACTGAAGCTTTCTTT.

V usage is TRBV9 and J usage is TRBJ2-3; maybe TRBD2 (6 bases). The germline V gene has CDR1 SGDLS and CDR2 YYNGEE. V was pared by 0 bases and J by 0 bases, with 11 bases between. CDR3 length: 16 residues. The CDR3 DNA is TGTGCCAGCAGCGTAGCTACGGGACTGAGCACAGATACGCAGTATTTT. This codes for CASSVATGLSTDTQYF.

The V gene is TRBV19, the J gene TRBJ2-1; D uncertain. The germline gives CDR1 LNHDA, CDR2 SQIVND (reference sequence). The V and J ends lost 9 bases and 4 bases respectively, with 16 bases between them. The CDR3 covers 14 residues. CDR3 protein: CASTKGRAYNEQFF. Here the CDR3 DNA reads TGTGCCAGCACCAAAGGCAGAGCGTACAATGAGCAGTTCTTC.

V gene TRBV9 combines with J gene TRBJ1-4; TRBD1 matches 9 bases. CDR3 length: 15 amino acids. CDR1 is SGDLS and CDR2 is YYNGEE in the germline V gene. V shed 4 bases, J shed 8 bases, and the junction held 9 bases outside the gene matches. The CDR3: CASSTWDREGEKLFF. The CDR3 DNA follows: TGTGCCAGCAGCACCTGGGACAGGGAGGGAGAAAAACTGTTTTTT.

V is TRBV18 and J is TRBJ1-2, with D maybe TRBD1 (5 bases). The CDR3 covers 15 residues. The germline CDR1 and CDR2 sequences are KGHSH and LQKENI. Trimming cost V 2 bases and J 0 bases, with 10 bases left between them. CDR3 coding DNA: TGTGCCAGCTCACCAGGGGCGGAAGCTAACTATGGCTACACCTTC. It yields the protein CASSPGAEANYGYTF.

This chain links TRBV28 with TRBJ1-1; 8 bases are shared with TRBD1. Per germline, CDR1 MDHEN and CDR2 SYDVKM. J was trimmed by 7 bases and V by 3 bases; bases with no gene match: 7. The CDR3 loop spans 14 amino acids. The CDR3 sequence: CASSFADRAGEAFF. Written as DNA, the CDR3 is TGTGCCAGCAGTTTCGCGGACAGGGCGGGTGAAGCTTTCTTT.

The rearrangement links TRBV6-5 to TRBJ1-2; 10 bases agree with TRBD1. The CDR3 is 13 residues long. V lost 4 bases, J lost 7 bases, and 3 bases stayed unmatched. The germline V gene encodes CDR1 MNHEY and CDR2 SVGAGI. As DNA, the CDR3 is TGTGCCAGCAGTTTGGACAGGGGGGGTGGCTACACCTTC. As protein: CASSLDRGGGYTF.

Remarks on this clone: At one end the junction does not follow the germline gene, possibly because of a read error. The CDR3 loop is CASSLSGGSEAFF. In DNA, the CDR3 is TGTGCTAGCAGCTTATCAGGGGGAAGTGAAGCTTTCTTT. J is TRBJ1-1 and V is TRBV7-7; 7 bases are a match to TRBD1. CDR1 and CDR2 (germline): SSHAT, FNYEAQ (reference sequence). This CDR3 contains 13 residues.

This chain connects TRBV11-1 to TRBJ1-1; a possible D gene is TRBD1 (6 bases). Germline loops: CDR1 SGHAT, CDR2 FQDESV (reference sequence). The V end was cut by 4 bases, the J end by 6 bases, with 18 bases between. The length of the CDR3 is 15 residues. CDR3 DNA: TGTGCCAGCAGCTCCGATAGGGGGGGCCTAGCTGAAGCTTTCTTT. Translated, it gives CASSSDRGGLAEAFF.

This chain uses TRBV19 with TRBJ1-5; TRBD1 is a possible D gene (5 bases). The V gene lost 5 bases and the J gene lost 0 bases, with 8 bases spanning the gap. Germline-derived CDR1 and CDR2 are LNHDA and SQIVND (reference sequence). This CDR3 comprises 14 residues. CDR3 protein: CASSFDSSNQPQHF. The CDR3 region has the DNA TGTGCCAGTAGTTTCGACAGTAGCAATCAGCCCCAGCATTTT. Using reference TRBV19 and TRBJ1-5 for the parts outside the CDR3, the full variable domain is DGGITQSPKYLFRKEGQNVTLSCEQNLNHDAMYWYRQDPGQGLRLIYYSQIVNDFQKGDIAEGYSVSREKKESFPLTVTSAQKNPTAFYLCASSFDSSNQPQHFGDGTRLSIL.

The chain couples TRBV29-1 to TRBJ1-6, with a possible D match to TRBD1 (5 bases). The CDR3 loop spans 14 amino acids. V was shortened by 4 bases and J by 8 bases, with 15 bases between the two germline ends. Germline V gene sequence: CDR1 SQVTM, CDR2 ANQGSEA. CDR3 bases: TGCAGCGTTGCATGGGGGACTCCTGATTCACCCCTCCACTTT. As protein: CSVAWGTPDSPLHF.

The gene calls are TRBV29-1 and TRBJ2-7; a weak D match, TRBD1 (6 bases). Germline V gene data show CDR1 as SQVTM and CDR2 as ANQGSEA. The CDR3 extends over 12 amino acids. V lost 7 bases and J lost 1, with 11 bases in between. CDR3 amino acids: CSAKQGSYEQYF. The CDR3 DNA reads TGCAGCGCAAAACAGGGTTCCTACGAGCAGTACTTC.

The chain employs TRBV6-6 and TRBJ1-1; 9 positions match TRBD1. V lost 4 bases, J lost 1 base, and 7 bases stayed unmatched. Per germline, CDR1 MNHNY and CDR2 SVGAGI (reference sequence). This CDR3 is built from 16 residues. The CDR3 protein is CASSSQGADGNTEAFF. CDR3 in DNA: TGTGCCAGCAGTTCACAGGGGGCTGATGGGAACACTGAAGCTTTCTTT.

The chain couples TRBV12-2 to TRBJ1-5; TRBD1 was called by the table and not checked on the DNA. TRBV12-2 is a pseudogene locus. The CDR3 is 15 residues long. The CDR3 DNA reads TGTGCAAGTCGCTTAGTTGACAGGTCTTGCGCGCCCCAGCATTTT. It yields the protein CASRLVDRSCAPQHF.

This rearrangement joins TRBV4-1 to TRBJ1-1, with 7 bases identical to TRBD1. Trimming cost V 1 base and J 5 bases; bases outside gene matches: 7. The CDR3 has 15 residues. The germline V gene encodes CDR1 MGHRA and CDR2 YSYEKL. The CDR3 loop is CASSQGQGRFTEAFF. The CDR3 DNA reads TGCGCCAGCAGCCAAGGACAGGGAAGATTTACTGAAGCTTTCTTT.

The rearrangement joins TRBV7-9 to TRBJ1-2; the match to TRBD1 covers 7 bases. This CDR3 has 18 residues. The trim removed 5 bases at V and 4 bases at J, leaving 19 bases unmatched. Germline lookup yields CDR1 SEHNR and CDR2 FQNEAQ (reference sequence). CDR3 region: CASSASIGLGGQAYGYTF. The CDR3 nucleotides are TGTGCCAGCAGCGCTAGTATCGGGCTGGGTGGACAGGCCTATGGCTACACCTTC.

The chain carries TRBV18 and TRBJ1-4; 7 nucleotides match TRBD1. V dropped 2 bases and J dropped 8; count of bases not matched to a gene: 11. CDR1 and CDR2 from the germline V gene are KGHSH and LQKENI. The CDR3 covers 16 residues. Here the CDR3 reads CASSPSQAGGLEKLFF. CDR3 nucleotides: TGTGCCAGCTCACCAAGTCAGGCAGGGGGTCTCGAAAAACTGTTTTTT.

This clone was seen a handful of times. The chain has TRBV2 and TRBJ2-7, with 8 bases lining up with TRBD2. After removal of 5 bases from V and 2 bases from J, the junction contained 8 bases not matched to a gene. CDR3 length: 15 amino acids. The germline V gene has CDR1 SNHLY and CDR2 FYNNEI. The CDR3 loop is CASSSQGLGPYEQYF. In DNA form, the CDR3 reads TGTGCCAGCAGTTCACAGGGACTAGGACCCTACGAGCAGTACTTC. The full variable domain, rest sourced from reference TRBV2 and TRBJ2-7, is EPEVTQTPSHQVTQMGQEVILRCVPISNHLYFYWYRQILGQKVEFLVSFYNNEISEKSEIFDDQFSVERPDGSNFTLKIRSTKLEDSAMYFCASSSQGLGPYEQYFGPGTRLTVT.

The chain has TRBV18 and TRBJ1-2; D remains unclear. The germline V and J ends were trimmed by 6 bases and 5 bases, with 16 bases remaining between them. CDR3 size: 14 residues. Germline CDR1 KGHSH, CDR2 LQKENI. CDR3: CASSTGGRTYGYTF. In DNA, the CDR3 is TGTGCCAGCTCCACCGGCGGACGGACTTATGGCTACACCTTC. Full variable domain (remainder filled in from reference TRBV18 and TRBJ1-2): NAGVMQNPRHLVRRRGQEARLRCSPMKGHSHVYWYRQLPEEGLKFMVYLQKENIIDESGMPKERFSAEFPKEGPSILRIQQVVRGDSAAYFCASSTGGRTYGYTFGSGTRLTVV.

The chain employs TRBV6-5 and TRBJ1-6; D call uncertain. The CDR3 spans 13 residues. V was clipped by 6 bases and J by 11 bases, with 14 bases between them. Per germline, CDR1 MNHEY and CDR2 SVGAGI. The CDR3 sequence is CASRTNKATPLHF. The CDR3 nucleotides are TGTGCCAGCAGGACAAATAAGGCGACACCCCTCCACTTT.

The chain is built from TRBV30 and TRBJ1-1; the D is unclear. CDR1 GTSNPN and CDR2 SVGIG come from the germline V gene (reference sequence). V was pared by 5 bases and J by 1 base, with 11 bases between. The CDR3 consists of 13 residues. The CDR3: CAWEKSGNTEAFF. The CDR3 DNA sequence: TGTGCCTGGGAGAAAAGCGGGAACACTGAAGCTTTCTTT.

This clone was counted a few times. This chain connects TRBV20-1 to TRBJ2-1; D unclear. CDR3 length: 15 amino acids. Germline CDR1 is DFQATT and CDR2 is SNEGSKA (reference sequence). Trimming left V 3 bases short and J 8 bases short, with 20 bases between. The chain's CDR3 is CSASDPRLVQDEQFF. Written as DNA, the CDR3 is TGCAGTGCTAGTGACCCCAGGCTGGTGCAGGATGAGCAGTTCTTC.

The rearrangement joins TRBV2 to TRBJ1-5; TRBD1 matches at 9 bases. The CDR3 is 16 amino acids. Germline V gene lookup returns CDR1 SNHLY and CDR2 FYNNEI. With V trimmed by 8 bases and J by 0 bases, 8 bases remained unmatched. CDR3 nucleotide sequence: TGTGCCAGCGTCAGAGACAGGGGGTATAGCAATCAGCCCCAGCATTTT. Its translation: CASVRDRGYSNQPQHF.

The J gene is TRBJ1-1, the V gene TRBV7-9; 8 bases fit TRBD1. The CDR3 consists of 12 residues. The germline V gene has CDR1 SEHNR and CDR2 FQNEAQ (reference sequence). Losses at the gene ends were 3 bases for V and 8 bases for J; bases not matched to a gene: 2. CDR3 region: CASSLRTGEAFF. CDR3 DNA: TGTGCCAGCAGCTTGCGGACAGGGGAAGCTTTCTTT.